The sequence of this T cell receptor beta chain was determined in a study of T cell responses to AZD1222 COVID-19 vaccine. Assay: immunoSEQ multiplex PCR; the TCRdb copy retains only in-frame clones and omits some. This table holds more than 95,000 clones, 86% found once. V shed 6 bases, J shed 5 bases, and the junction held 9 bases outside the gene matches. CDR3 length: 16 residues. Germline CDR1 SNHLY, CDR2 FYNNEI. The TCR sequence derives from an adult who received the MenACWY meningococcal vaccine as a control. The chain has TRBV2 and TRBJ2-3; 12 bases align to TRBD2. The specimen was peripheral blood, collected 28 days after the second dose of the MenACWY control vaccine. CDR3 amino acids: CASSAQTSGGGDTQYF. CDR3 nucleotides: TGTGCCAGCAGCGCCCAGACTAGCGGGGGAGGAGATACGCAGTATTTT.